This section outlines one T cell receptor beta chain sequence together with its context. This sample is drawn from a study of T cell changes during pregnancy in multiple sclerosis. Assay used: immunoSEQ multiplex PCR; TCRdb lists only in-frame clones, some missing. Here the sample spans about 41,000 clones, nearly 90% being singletons. Germline V gene sequence: CDR1 SGHTA, CDR2 FQGNSA. The CDR3 runs 16 residues. V dropped 5 bases and J dropped 6; count of bases not matched to a gene: 9. The source of this sequence is a female donor with multiple sclerosis, enrolled in a pregnancy study. V usage is TRBV7-2 and J usage is TRBJ2-1, with TRBD2 identical over 11 bases. The starting material was CD4+ T cells from peripheral blood mononuclear cells, obtained in the first trimester of pregnancy. The CDR3 reads CASSTSGSSRGNEQFF. CDR3 nucleotide sequence: TGTGCCAGCAGCACTAGCGGGAGCTCTAGGGGCAATGAGCAGTTCTTC.